This T cell receptor (beta chain) comes out of a study of T cell responses to AZD1222 COVID-19 vaccine. Study-wide findings and caveats: Across the whole spike, CD4 TCRs peaked at regions 160-218 and 743-854. Repertoire sampling was restricted to post-peak T cell response timepoints. There were mostly white British donors and more females than males, and clonal diversity was possibly underestimated.

Germline lookup yields CDR1 LNHDA and CDR2 SQIVND (reference sequence). V dropped 3 bases and J dropped 7 bases, with 19 bases sitting between them. The CDR3 consists of 16 residues. Analysis merged second doses at about 4 or about 12 weeks. To note about this clone: What it recognizes is unknown.

The protocol was immunoSEQ multiplex PCR, while the TCRdb copy is restricted to in-frame clones and leaves out a portion. The table includes roughly 150,000 clones, 91% detected once. This clonotype was obtained from an adult who received the AZD1222 COVID-19 vaccine. Sequencing was performed on peripheral blood, taken 28 days after the second AZD1222 dose. This sequence joins TRBV19 and TRBJ2-1; D is unresolved. CDR3 loop: CASSITPSLFLNEQFF. DNA for the CDR3: TGTGCCAGTAGTATCACCCCCAGCCTATTTCTTAATGAGCAGTTCTTC.